The clone carrying this T cell receptor beta chain was observed once. After removal of 0 bases from V and 9 bases from J, the junction contained 5 bases not matched to a gene. The CDR3 runs to 16 residues. Germline V gene data show CDR1 as SGHTA and CDR2 as FQGNSA. The sample comes from a study of blood T cells in healthy people across ages. The study drew donors from healthy Caucasian individuals in Russia aged about 6 to 100. Alongside a J-beta primer mix, a sample-barcoded 5' primer served in a second PCR lasting 7 to 11 cycles. Each CDR3 protein is one row after TCRdb ran MiXCR on the 5' RACE reads. The repertoire holds under 800,000 distinct CDR3 sequences, 20% to 25% seen once, with roughly 3.6% in the top ten.

The clonotype was recovered from a man in his 70s in good health. The chain links TRBV7-2 to TRBJ2-1; 13 bases align to TRBD2. The sample taken for sequencing was blood. For the CDR3, the DNA is TGTGCCAGCAGCTTAGCGCGGACTAGCGGGGGCCCTGAGCAGTTCTTC. This sequence encodes CASSLARTSGGPEQFF. Drawing the rest from reference TRBV7-2 and TRBJ2-1, the complete variable domain is GAGVSQSPSNKVTEKGKDVELRCDPISGHTALYWYRQSLGQGLEFLIYFQGNSAPDKSGLPSDRFSAERTGGSVSTLTIQRTQQEDSAVYLCASSLARTSGGPEQFFGPGTRLTVL.